These 2 T cell receptor beta chains came from one sample sequenced in a study of CD8+ T cells in alopecia areata. Following RNA extraction, reverse transcription yielded cDNA that acted as the sequencing template. The assay was immunoSEQ multiplex PCR, and TCRdb's table has in-frame clones only and misses some. The table lists roughly 250,000 clones, 45% to 70% of them singletons. Treatment defined: oral pan-JAK inhibitor, 5-10 mg twice daily. Sample: CD4+ T cells sorted from blood, taken at approximately week 51, from a patient treated with tofacitinib. The receptors originated from a human donor with alopecia areata.

V usage is TRBV29-1 and J usage is TRBJ1-2; D is unclear. Trimming shortened V by 4 bases and J by 2 bases, and 8 bases separated the two germline ends. From germline, CDR1 is SQVTM and CDR2 ANQGSEA. This CDR3 is built from 12 residues. CDR3 sequence reads: CSVVRANYGYTF. In nucleotides, the CDR3 is TGCAGCGTTGTAAGGGCGAACTATGGCTACACCTTC.

The chain uses TRBV7-8 and TRBJ2-7; D is ambiguous. Deletions cut 3 bases from V and 3 bases from J, with 3 bases between. Germline CDR1 SGHVS, CDR2 FQNEAQ. This CDR3 has 11 residues. The CDR3 DNA reads TGTGCCAGCAGCTTTGACTACGAGCAGTACTTC. Amino acids: CASSFDYEQYF. Supplemented by reference TRBV7-8 and TRBJ2-7, the full variable domain reads GAGVSQSPRYKVAKRGQDVALRCDPISGHVSLFWYQQALGQGPEFLTYFQNEAQLDKSGLPSDRFFAERPEGSVSTLKIQRTQQEDSAVYLCASSFDYEQYFGPGTRLTVT.